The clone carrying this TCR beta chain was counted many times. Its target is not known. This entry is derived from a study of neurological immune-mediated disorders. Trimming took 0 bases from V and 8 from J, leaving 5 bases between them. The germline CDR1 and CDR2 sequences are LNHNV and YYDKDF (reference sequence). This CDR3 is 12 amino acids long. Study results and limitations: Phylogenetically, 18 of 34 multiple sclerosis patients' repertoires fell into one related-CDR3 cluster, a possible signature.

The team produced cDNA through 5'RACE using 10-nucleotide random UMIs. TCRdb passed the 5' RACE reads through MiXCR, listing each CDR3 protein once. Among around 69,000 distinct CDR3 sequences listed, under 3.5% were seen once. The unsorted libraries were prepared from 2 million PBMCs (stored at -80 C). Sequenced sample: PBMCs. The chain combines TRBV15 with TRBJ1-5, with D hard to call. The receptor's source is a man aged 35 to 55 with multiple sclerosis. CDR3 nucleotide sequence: TGTGCCACCAGCAGAGATGGGAAGCCCCAGCATTTT. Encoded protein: CATSRDGKPQHF.